Shown below are 3 T cell receptor beta chains from a single sample sequenced in a study of CD8 T cells in Susac syndrome. Random hexamers were used to reverse transcribe 0.5 to 1 ug of RNA. TCRdb re-derived calls from the immunoSEQ multiplex PCR reads in MiXCR, one entry per CDR3 protein. The repertoire holds some 150,000 distinct CDR3 sequences, with approximately 96% as singletons. The specimen was CD4+ T cells from PBMCs. The receptors were sampled from a human donor with Susac syndrome.

V gene TRBV18 combines with J gene TRBJ2-7, with D tentatively TRBD1 (5 bases). This CDR3 is 14 amino acids long. V was trimmed by 3 bases and J by 4 bases, leaving 13 bases between them. Germline CDR1 and CDR2: KGHSH and LQKENI. Here the CDR3 reads CASSPGFRVYEQYF. The CDR3, as DNA: TGTGCCAGCTCACCGGGCTTCAGGGTATACGAGCAGTACTTC.

V gene TRBV29-1 combines with J gene TRBJ2-1, with D tentatively TRBD1 or TRBD2 (6 bases each). Trimming removed 8 bases at V and 3 bases at J, with 17 bases between. The CDR3 is 14 residues long. Germline CDR1 is SQVTM and CDR2 is ANQGSEA. The CDR3 DNA is TGCAGCAGCAGACCCAAGGGGGGCTACAATGAGCAGTTCTTC. Amino acids: CSSRPKGGYNEQFF.

The chain links TRBV20-1 to TRBJ2-6; 9 positions match TRBD2. The CDR3 is made up of 17 amino acids. Per germline, CDR1 DFQATT and CDR2 SNEGSKA (reference sequence). V was pared by 0 bases and J by 0 bases, with 3 bases of the junction left unmatched. CDR3 region: CSARDGGGASGANVLTF. DNA for the CDR3: TGCAGTGCTAGAGACGGCGGGGGGGCCTCTGGGGCCAACGTCCTGACTTTC.